The rows below give T cell receptor beta chains drawn from one sample of a study of patients and donors after allogeneic stem cell transplantation. TCRdb re-analysed the RT-PCR reads in MiXCR, keeping a single row per CDR3 protein. The sample holds 40,000 to 45,000 distinct CDR3 sequences, over 25% seen once. The sequenced sample consisted of blood, either unsorted or a sorted T cell fraction (not recorded which). The receptors derive from a human donor who was either an allogeneic HSCT recipient or a stem cell or donor lymphocyte infusion donor (not recorded which). It is not recorded whose cells these are; they may come from a transplant donor. CDR3s include the opening cysteine and the closing phenylalanine or tryptophan. The D gene is left open where the match is weak. Only part of the rows carry a size: once, few, many, or a class if the clone is expanded.

V	size	J	D	CDR3	DNA
TRBV18	-	TRBJ2-3	-	CASSPLESDTQYF	TGTGCCAGCTCACCACTGGAGTCAGATACGCAGTATTTT
TRBV5-1	-	TRBJ1-3	-	CASSPPGALDTIYF	TGCGCCAGCAGCCCACCTGGGGCTCTTGACACCATATATTTT
TRBV9	-	TRBJ2-1	TRBD2	CASSVAGSGVFVYNEQFF	TGTGCCAGCAGCGTAGCCGGTAGCGGGGTCTTCGTCTACAATGAGCAGTTCTTC
TRBV12-3/TRBV12-4	-	TRBJ2-2	-	CASSFGLGSNTGELFF	TGTGCCAGCAGTTTTGGGCTAGGCAGCAACACCGGGGAGCTGTTTTTT
TRBV7-6	-	TRBJ1-1	-	CASSIGTEAFF	TGTGCCAGCAGCATCGGGACTGAAGCTTTCTTT
TRBV7-3	-	TRBJ2-3	-	CASSLLGGGTSDTQYF	TGTGCCAGCAGCTTACTGGGCGGCGGGACCTCAGATACGCAGTATTTT
TRBV28	-	TRBJ1-2	-	CASRLRDTAGYTF	TGTGCCAGCAGGCTCCGGGACACGGCGGGCTACACCTTC
TRBV5-1	few	TRBJ2-1	-	CASSLGGGSDEQFF	TGCGCCAGCAGCTTGGGTGGTGGGAGTGATGAGCAGTTCTTC
TRBV7-2	-	TRBJ2-1	TRBD1	CASSFPGTGSYNEQFF	TGTGCCAGCAGCTTCCCCGGGACAGGATCCTACAATGAGCAGTTCTTC
TRBV4-1	few	TRBJ2-7	TRBD2	CASSPGLAGFYEQYF	TGCGCCAGCAGCCCAGGACTAGCGGGTTTCTACGAGCAGTACTTC
TRBV7-9	-	TRBJ2-5	TRBD2	CASSDNLRGSERQETQYF	TGTGCCAGCAGCGATAACCTTCGCGGGAGTGAGCGCCAAGAGACCCAGTACTTC
TRBV5-6	-	TRBJ1-5	TRBD1	CASSLGRQGQDQPQHF	TGTGCCAGCAGCTTAGGTCGACAGGGTCAAGATCAGCCCCAGCATTTT
TRBV23-1	few	TRBJ2-1	-	CASSLLGSDEQFF	TGCGCCAGCAGTCTCTTGGGTAGCGATGAGCAGTTCTTC
TRBV20-1	many	TRBJ1-1	-	CSARTGAAFF	TGCAGTGCTAGAACAGGCGCAGCTTTCTTT
TRBV4-2	few	TRBJ2-3	TRBD1	CASSQKGAPTDTQYF	TGTGCCAGCAGCCAAAAGGGGGCCCCCACAGATACGCAGTATTTT
TRBV20-1	-	TRBJ2-1	TRBD2	CSARGGLAGDYNEQFF	TGCAGTGCTAGAGGCGGACTAGCGGGAGACTACAATGAGCAGTTCTTC
TRBV12-3/TRBV12-4	many	TRBJ1-6	-	CASRTNRGYNSPLHF	TGTGCCAGCAGGACAAATAGGGGCTATAATTCACCCCTCCACTTT
TRBV9	few	TRBJ1-5	TRBD1	CASSAGTGNQPQHF	TGTGCCAGCAGCGCCGGGACAGGCAATCAGCCCCAGCATTTT
TRBV20-1	-	TRBJ2-1	TRBD2	CSALSGIPYNEQFF	TGCAGTGCCCTTAGCGGGATCCCCTACAATGAGCAGTTCTTC
TRBV27	few	TRBJ2-7	TRBD2	CASSSRGSGSVNEQYF	TGTGCCAGCAGTTCCCGGGGTAGCGGGAGCGTCAACGAGCAGTACTTC
TRBV20-1	-	TRBJ1-2	TRBD1	CSARVQGEGYTF	TGCAGTGCTAGAGTACAGGGGGAAGGCTACACCTTC
TRBV5-1	many	TRBJ1-1	-	CASSLEDGRAEAFF	TGCGCCAGCAGCTTGGAGGACGGTAGGGCTGAAGCTTTCTTT
TRBV2	few	TRBJ1-1	-	CASSRRTARMNTEAFF	TGTGCCAGCAGTCGCCGGACAGCAAGAATGAACACTGAAGCTTTCTTT
TRBV5-1	many	TRBJ2-3	TRBD1	CASSLDQGGTDTQYF	TGCGCCAGCAGCTTGGACCAGGGGGGCACAGATACGCAGTATTTT
TRBV27	-	TRBJ2-3	TRBD2	CASTPTSVTSTDTQYF	TGTGCCAGCACCCCCACTAGCGTAACTAGCACAGATACGCAGTATTTT
TRBV7-2	-	TRBJ2-5	-	CASSLGVLLLGETQYF	TGTGCCAGCAGCTTAGGCGTACTACTCCTGGGTGAGACCCAGTACTTC
TRBV24-1	few	TRBJ2-3	-	CATSDTWDTQYF	TGTGCCACCAGTGACACGTGGGATACGCAGTATTTT
TRBV5-1	many	TRBJ1-2	-	CASSLAGAGSPLYYGYTF	TGCGCCAGCAGCTTGGCCGGCGCAGGGAGCCCCCTCTACTATGGCTACACCTTC
TRBV13	many	TRBJ1-6	-	CASSFTSANSPLHF	TGTGCCAGCAGCTTTACTTCAGCGAATTCACCCCTCCACTTT
TRBV4-3	few	TRBJ1-2	TRBD1	CAAATQGAERYGYTF	TGCGCGGCGGCAACCCAGGGGGCGGAACGCTATGGCTACACCTTC
TRBV9	few	TRBJ1-3	-	CASSVGVGIGDSDTIYF	TGTGCCAGCAGCGTAGGAGTCGGGATAGGAGATAGCGACACCATATATTTT
TRBV7-2	many	TRBJ1-2	-	CASSLPDDYGYTF	TGTGCCAGCAGCTTACCGGACGACTATGGCTACACCTTC
TRBV6-5	-	TRBJ2-3	-	CASSYLRPGDTQYF	TGTGCCAGCAGTTACCTTAGGCCAGGGGATACGCAGTATTTT
TRBV4-1	-	TRBJ1-5	-	CASSQDGRGGEPQHF	TGCGCCAGCAGCCAAGATGGAAGGGGCGGGGAGCCCCAGCATTTT
TRBV20-1	-	TRBJ1-2	TRBD1	CSARDQDRTSFYGYTF	TGCAGTGCTAGAGATCAGGACAGGACGTCCTTCTATGGCTACACCTTC
TRBV20-1	few	TRBJ1-2	-	CSAPRGTNYGYTF	TGCAGTGCTCCCCGGGGAACTAACTATGGCTACACCTTC
TRBV5-1	few	TRBJ2-1	TRBD2	CASSLLGGSSYNEQFF	TGCGCCAGCAGCTTGCTTGGCGGGAGCTCCTACAATGAGCAGTTCTTC
TRBV4-3	-	TRBJ1-1	-	CASSQGQLNTEAFF	TGCGCCAGCAGCCAAGGACAGCTCAACACTGAAGCTTTCTTT
TRBV28	many	TRBJ1-6	-	CASFNRDASPLHF	TGTGCCAGCTTTAACCGGGACGCCTCACCCCTCCACTTT
TRBV10-3	once	TRBJ2-2	TRBD1	CANSEQGATGELFF	TGTGCCAACAGTGAACAGGGGGCTACCGGGGAGCTGTTTTTT
TRBV4-3	-	TRBJ2-1	TRBD2	CASSQDPLAGDNEQFF	TGCGCCAGCAGCCAAGATCCACTAGCGGGAGACAATGAGCAGTTCTTC
TRBV29-1	-	TRBJ1-1	TRBD1	CSVGTDRHTEAFF	TGCAGCGTTGGGACGGACAGGCACACTGAAGCTTTCTTT
TRBV28	-	TRBJ1-5	-	CASSLKLNQPQHF	TGTGCCAGCAGTTTGAAACTCAATCAGCCCCAGCATTTT
TRBV27	-	TRBJ2-7	TRBD1	CASSLPGTVQEQYF	TGTGCCAGCAGTTTACCCGGGACAGTGCAGGAGCAGTACTTC
TRBV20-1	few	TRBJ2-1	-	CSASPSSYNEQFF	TGCAGTGCTAGCCCGAGCTCCTACAATGAGCAGTTCTTC
TRBV30	few	TRBJ1-2	TRBD1	CAWSQGTAAYGYTF	TGTGCCTGGAGTCAGGGGACAGCCGCTTATGGCTACACCTTC